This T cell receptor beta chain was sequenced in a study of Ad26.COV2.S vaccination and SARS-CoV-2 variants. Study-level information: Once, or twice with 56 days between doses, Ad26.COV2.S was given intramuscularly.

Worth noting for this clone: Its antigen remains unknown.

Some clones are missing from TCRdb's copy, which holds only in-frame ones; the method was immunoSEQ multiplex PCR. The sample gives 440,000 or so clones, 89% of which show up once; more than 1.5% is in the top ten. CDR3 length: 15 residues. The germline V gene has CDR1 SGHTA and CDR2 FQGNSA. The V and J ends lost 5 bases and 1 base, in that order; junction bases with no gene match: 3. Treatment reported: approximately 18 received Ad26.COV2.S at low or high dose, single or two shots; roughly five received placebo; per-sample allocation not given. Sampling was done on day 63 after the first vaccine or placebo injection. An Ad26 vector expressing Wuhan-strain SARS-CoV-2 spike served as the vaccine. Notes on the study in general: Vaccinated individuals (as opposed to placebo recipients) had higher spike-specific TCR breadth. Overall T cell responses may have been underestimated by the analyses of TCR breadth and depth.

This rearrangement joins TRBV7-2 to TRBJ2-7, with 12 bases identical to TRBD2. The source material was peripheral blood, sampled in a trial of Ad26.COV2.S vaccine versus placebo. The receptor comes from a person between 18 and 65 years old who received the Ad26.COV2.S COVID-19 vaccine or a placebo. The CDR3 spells CASSKLAGGSYEQYF. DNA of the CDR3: TGTGCCAGCAGCAAACTAGCGGGGGGTTCCTACGAGCAGTACTTC. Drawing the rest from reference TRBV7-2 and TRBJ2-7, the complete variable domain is GAGVSQSPSNKVTEKGKDVELRCDPISGHTALYWYRQSLGQGLEFLIYFQGNSAPDKSGLPSDRFSAERTGGSVSTLTIQRTQQEDSAVYLCASSKLAGGSYEQYFGPGTRLTVT.